These 28 T cell receptor beta chains came from one sample sequenced in a study of T cell repertoires in cytomegalovirus infection. Their target antigens are unknown. TCRdb analysed the reads with MiXCR anew, one entry per CDR3 protein. The sample consists of hundreds of thousands of distinct CDR3 sequences, approximately 33% of them appearing once. This specimen consisted of cultured PBMCs, obtained from culture after CMV antigen stimulation. The source of these receptors is a human donor in good health (CMV status not recorded). Some clones in this sample may be carry-over from other donors' samples.

This clonotype was seen a handful of times. The chain joins TRBV7-8 to TRBJ2-3; D perhaps matches TRBD2 (6 bases). Germline CDR1 reads SGHVS; CDR2 reads FQNEAQ. The V end was cut by 5 bases, the J end by 1 base, with 25 bases between. This CDR3 has 19 amino acids. CDR3 region: CASSTRSGVLPLRTDTQYF. CDR3 sequence (DNA): TGTGCCAGCAGCACCCGATCGGGGGTTCTACCATTACGCACAGATACGCAGTATTTT. Drawing the rest from reference TRBV7-8 and TRBJ2-3, the complete variable domain is GAGVSQSPRYKVAKRGQDVALRCDPISGHVSLFWYQQALGQGPEFLTYFQNEAQLDKSGLPSDRFFAERPEGSVSTLKIQRTQQEDSAVYLCASSTRSGVLPLRTDTQYFGPGTRLTVL.

The genes are TRBV6-1 and TRBJ2-1; D is unresolved. Between the trimmed V and J ends, which lost 10 bases and 12 bases, there was a span of 22 bases. This CDR3 is 13 amino acids long. The V gene's germline CDR1 is MNHNS and CDR2 SASEGT. CDR3 DNA sequence: TGTGCCACCCTCCCAGGTGGGCTCGCGGTGCAGTTCTTC. Translating gives CATLPGGLAVQFF.

The chain combines TRBV4-1 with TRBJ2-7; unclear D gene. This CDR3 has 14 residues. V was trimmed by 1 base and J by 0 bases, leaving 7 bases between them. CDR1 is MGHRA and CDR2 is YSYEKL in the germline V gene. The CDR3 protein is CASSQGSTSYEQYF. CDR3 sequence (DNA): TGCGCCAGCAGCCAAGGGTCCACCTCCTACGAGCAGTACTTC.

This clonotype was recorded a few times. V usage is TRBV6-2 or TRBV6-3 and J usage is TRBJ2-7; D gene unclear. This CDR3 is built from 14 residues. The V gene's germline CDR1 is MNHEY and CDR2 SVGEGT. Trimming stripped 6 bases from V and 6 bases from J, with 18 bases between. DNA for the CDR3: TGTGCCAGCAGACTGAACAGAAAGGCCTCCGAGCAGTACTTC. Translation: CASRLNRKASEQYF.

This chain uses TRBV6-1 with TRBJ2-1, with 7 nucleotides matching TRBD1. The germline V gene has CDR1 MNHNS and CDR2 SASEGT. CDR3 size: 15 residues. J gave up 0 bases and V 4 bases, and 3 bases lay outside the gene matches. The CDR3 DNA reads as TGTGCCAGCAGTGTACAGGGGCCCTCCTACAATGAGCAGTTCTTC. It encodes CASSVQGPSYNEQFF.

The chain employs TRBV28 and TRBJ2-3, with 11 bases aligning to TRBD1. The germline V gene encodes CDR1 MDHEN and CDR2 SYDVKM. The junction had 8 bases not matched to a gene; V was cut back by 5 bases and J by 1 base. The CDR3 totals 17 residues. CDR3 sequence: CASSTAGTGGGTDTQYF. DNA for the CDR3: TGTGCCAGCAGTACGGCCGGGACAGGGGGAGGCACAGATACGCAGTATTTT.

V usage is TRBV4-2 and J usage is TRBJ2-3, with 11 bases lining up with TRBD2. Germline V gives CDR1 LGHNA, CDR2 YNFKEQ. CDR3 size: 17 residues. V shed 2 bases and J 5 bases; nucleotides not matched to a gene: 9. The DNA for the CDR3 is TGTGCCAGCAGCCAACGGTCCCTAGCGGGGGGAGGAGATACGCAGTATTTT. It yields the protein CASSQRSLAGGGDTQYF.

This chain connects TRBV12-3 or TRBV12-4 to TRBJ2-5; D possibly uses TRBD1 or TRBD2 (5 bases each). This CDR3 is 13 amino acids long. V was shortened by 5 bases and J by 4 bases, with 11 bases between the two germline ends. The CDR3, as DNA: TGTGCCAGCAGTCCCTGGGACCGAGAGACCCAGTACTTC. Its translation: CASSPWDRETQYF.

This chain joins TRBV4-1 and TRBJ1-4; perhaps TRBD1 as D (6 bases). V was pared by 7 bases and J by 5 bases, with 14 bases between. There are 14 residues in the CDR3. Germline V gene data show CDR1 as MGHRA and CDR2 as YSYEKL. Here the CDR3 reads CASNHGGTNEKLFF. For the CDR3, the DNA is TGCGCCAGCAATCACGGGGGCACAAATGAAAAACTGTTTTTT.

This sequence joins TRBV6-5 and TRBJ1-6; perhaps TRBD1 as D (6 bases). Germline values: CDR1 MNHEY, CDR2 SVGAGI. This CDR3 region has 14 residues. V was trimmed by 7 bases and J by 5 bases, leaving 12 bases between them. For the CDR3, the DNA is TGTGCCAGCACTCTAAGACAGGATAATTCACCCCTCCACTTT. Its protein product is CASTLRQDNSPLHF.

This clonotype was counted a few times. The rearrangement links TRBV7-9 to TRBJ1-2; 9 positions match TRBD1. The germline CDR1 and CDR2 sequences are SEHNR and FQNEAQ (reference sequence). The CDR3 contains 18 residues. Trimming cost V 4 bases and J 4 bases; bases outside gene matches: 16. CDR3 residues: CASSSPPGQGADAYGYTF. Written as DNA, the CDR3 is TGTGCCAGCAGCTCCCCCCCGGGACAGGGCGCCGATGCCTATGGCTACACCTTC.

The chain employs TRBV12-3 or TRBV12-4 and TRBJ2-5; tentatively, D is TRBD1 (6 bases). The V gene lost 5 bases and the J gene lost 4 bases, with 20 bases spanning the gap. CDR3 length equals 16 residues. The CDR3 DNA is TGTGCCAGCAGTCTGCAGGGGATGGGTTTCGTAGAGACCCAGTACTTC. It yields the protein CASSLQGMGFVETQYF.

V gene TRBV19 combines with J gene TRBJ1-4; D is unresolved. CDR1 LNHDA and CDR2 SQIVND come from the germline V gene (reference sequence). V lost 4 bases and J 3 bases, leaving 9 bases between the germline ends. This CDR3 has 14 amino acids. The CDR3 loop is CASSTQGSNEKLFF. CDR3 coding DNA: TGTGCCAGTAGTACTCAAGGGTCTAATGAAAAACTGTTTTTT.

The CDR3, as DNA: TGCAGTGCTAGCCGGGACATAGCTAACTATGGCTACACCTTC. It translates to CSASRDIANYGYTF. The V and J genes are TRBV20-1 and TRBJ1-2, with a tentative D call TRBD1 (6 bases). The V end lost 3 bases, the J end lost 0 bases, and 11 bases lay between the germline ends. This CDR3 is 14 amino acids long. Germline CDR1 DFQATT, CDR2 SNEGSKA (reference sequence).

This chain uses TRBV29-1 with TRBJ2-1; 8 bases agree with TRBD1. Germline V lookup: CDR1 SQVTM, CDR2 ANQGSEA. The V segment lost 4 bases and the J segment 15 bases; nucleotides outside the gene matches: 14. The CDR3 length is 13 residues. The CDR3 DNA follows: TGCAGCGTTGCGGCCTCAGGACAGGGCTATTGGTTCTTC. Amino acid sequence: CSVAASGQGYWFF.

The chain has TRBV5-5 and TRBJ2-3, with 10 bases matching TRBD2. J was trimmed by 4 bases and V by 2 bases; bases with no gene match: 4. Looked up from germline, CDR1 is SGHKS and CDR2 is YYEKEE (reference sequence). The CDR3 covers 15 residues. The CDR3 DNA follows: TGTGCCAGCAGCTTCCTAGCGGGAGACGCAGATACGCAGTATTTT. Translated: CASSFLAGDADTQYF.

The sample holds a few counts of this clonotype. This chain joins TRBV28 and TRBJ1-2, with 10 bases matching TRBD1. Trimming cost V 5 bases and J 0 bases; bases outside gene matches: 6. Germline assignment: CDR1 MDHEN and CDR2 SYDVKM. This CDR3 is 16 amino acids long. The CDR3 reads CASSEGQGWTNYGYTF. The CDR3 nucleotides are TGTGCCAGCAGTGAGGGACAGGGGTGGACTAACTATGGCTACACCTTC.

This chain joins TRBV19 and TRBJ1-5; D gene unclear. This CDR3 spans 15 amino acids. Germline V gene sequence: CDR1 LNHDA, CDR2 SQIVND (reference sequence). Trimming shortened V by 1 base and J by 6 bases, and 13 bases separated the two germline ends. CDR3 in DNA: TGTGCCAGTAGTATAGTGGGAGGGCTGGCTCAGCCCCAGCATTTT. This encodes CASSIVGGLAQPQHF.

This clonotype occurred once. V usage is TRBV27 and J usage is TRBJ1-5; no clear D gene. The V end was cut by 3 bases, the J end by 2 bases, with 11 bases between. From germline, CDR1 is MNHEY and CDR2 SMNVEV (reference sequence). The CDR3 covers 15 residues. CDR3 amino acids: CASSFGGIGNQPQHF. Written as DNA, the CDR3 is TGTGCCAGCAGTTTTGGAGGGATTGGCAATCAGCCCCAGCATTTT.

This clonotype occurred a few times. The V call is TRBV12-3 or TRBV12-4, the J call TRBJ1-4; weak D call: TRBD1 (5 bases). The V gene lost 3 bases and the J gene lost 6 bases, with 14 bases spanning the gap. This CDR3 region has 15 residues. Here the CDR3 reads CASSFPTDPDEKLFF. CDR3 sequence (DNA): TGTGCCAGCAGTTTCCCGACAGACCCGGATGAAAAACTGTTTTTT.

The CDR3 DNA is TGTGCCAGTAGGACAGGGTTTGAAGCTTTCTTT. Translation gives CASRTGFEAFF. V is TRBV19 and J is TRBJ1-1; TRBD1 agrees at 7 bases. The trim removed 6 bases at V and 7 bases at J, leaving 2 bases unmatched. Germline CDR1 and CDR2: LNHDA and SQIVND (reference sequence). The CDR3 has 11 amino acids.

In its sample, this clonotype was seen many times. The chain recombines TRBV7-2 with TRBJ1-3; D may be TRBD1 (5 bases). CDR3 length: 16 amino acids. Germline lookup yields CDR1 SGHTA and CDR2 FQGNSA. V dropped 2 bases and J dropped 0 bases, with 11 bases sitting between them. CDR3 loop: CASSLNRGLSGNTIYF. CDR3 DNA sequence: TGTGCCAGCAGCTTAAACCGGGGACTCTCTGGAAACACCATATATTTT.

J is TRBJ1-1 and V is TRBV29-1; 9 nucleotides line up with TRBD1. This CDR3 is 16 amino acids long. Losses at the gene ends were 7 bases for V and 1 base for J; bases not matched to a gene: 13. Per the germline V gene, CDR1 is SQVTM and CDR2 is ANQGSEA. This CDR3 reads CSAAPKDRGTNTEAFF. DNA of the CDR3: TGCAGCGCAGCCCCTAAGGACAGGGGTACGAACACTGAAGCTTTCTTT. The variable domain in full, with the rest retrieved from reference TRBV29-1 and TRBJ1-1, is SAVISQKPSRDICQRGTSLTIQCQVDSQVTMMFWYRQQPGQSLTLIATANQGSEATYESGFVIDKFPISRPNLTFSTLTVSNMSPEDSSIYLCSAAPKDRGTNTEAFFGQGTRLTVV.

The chain has TRBV6-5 and TRBJ2-1, with 10 bases aligning to TRBD2. CDR1 and CDR2 (germline): MNHEY, SVGAGI. This CDR3 region has 16 residues. J gave up 4 bases and V 4 bases, and 7 bases lay outside the gene matches. The CDR3 loop reads CASSSEPGLAYNEQFF. CDR3 nucleotides: TGTGCCAGCAGTTCCGAACCGGGACTAGCGTACAATGAGCAGTTCTTC.

This clonotype was counted at least ten times. Written as DNA, the CDR3 is TGTGCCAATCCACCGGATTTCGACAATGAGCAGTTCTTC. Translated: CANPPDFDNEQFF. The rearrangement links TRBV7-8 to TRBJ2-1; D unclear. Trimming took off 10 bases at V and 5 bases at J, with 15 bases between the two ends. CDR3 length: 13 residues. Germline assignment: CDR1 SGHVS and CDR2 FQNEAQ.

This clonotype showed up just a few times. The V gene is TRBV20-1, the J gene TRBJ2-4, with D perhaps matching TRBD1 (6 bases). Germline CDR1 DFQATT, CDR2 SNEGSKA (reference sequence). The CDR3 contains 13 residues. The V gene lost 3 bases and the J gene lost 7 bases, with 13 bases spanning the gap. The CDR3 DNA reads as TGCAGTGCTAGGGAAGGGACATCCAACATTCAGTACTTC. This encodes CSAREGTSNIQYF.

The J gene is TRBJ1-3, the V gene TRBV12-3 or TRBV12-4, with a tentative D call TRBD1 (6 bases). CDR3 length: 14 residues. Trimming left V 5 bases short and J 0 bases short, with 8 bases between. In DNA form, the CDR3 reads TGTGCCAGCAGTGACAGGCCCTCTGGAAACACCATATATTTT. Encoded protein: CASSDRPSGNTIYF.

The table lists this clonotype with many counts. The genes are TRBV7-9 and TRBJ2-7, with D tentatively TRBD1 (5 bases). The CDR3 sequence is 14 residues long. CDR1 is SEHNR and CDR2 is FQNEAQ in the germline V gene (reference sequence). V was cut by 5 bases and J by 2 bases, with 13 bases left in between. The CDR3 nucleotides are TGTGCCAGCAGCCCGACTGACAGAGCCTACGAGCAGTACTTC. Its protein is CASSPTDRAYEQYF.